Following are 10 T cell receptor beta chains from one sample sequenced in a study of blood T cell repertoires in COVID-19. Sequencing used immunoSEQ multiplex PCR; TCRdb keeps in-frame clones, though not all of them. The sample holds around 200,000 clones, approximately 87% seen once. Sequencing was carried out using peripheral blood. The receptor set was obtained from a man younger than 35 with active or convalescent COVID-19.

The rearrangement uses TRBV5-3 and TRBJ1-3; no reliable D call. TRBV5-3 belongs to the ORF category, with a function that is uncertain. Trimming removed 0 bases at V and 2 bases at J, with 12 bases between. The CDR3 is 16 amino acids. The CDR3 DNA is TGTGCCAGAAGCTTGGAAAGGTCCACAGCTGGAAACACCATATATTTT. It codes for CARSLERSTAGNTIYF.

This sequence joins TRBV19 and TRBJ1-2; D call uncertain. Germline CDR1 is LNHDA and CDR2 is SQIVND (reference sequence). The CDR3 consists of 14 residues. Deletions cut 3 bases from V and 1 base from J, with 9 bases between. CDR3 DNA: TGTGCCAGTAGTATTCCAGCGCTTAACTATGGCTACACCTTC. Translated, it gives CASSIPALNYGYTF.

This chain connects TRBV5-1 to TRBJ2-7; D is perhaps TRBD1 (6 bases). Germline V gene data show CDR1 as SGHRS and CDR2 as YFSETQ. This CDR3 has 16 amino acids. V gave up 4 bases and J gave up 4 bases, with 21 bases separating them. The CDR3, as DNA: TGCGCCAGCAGCCCCTCCTCTCGGGACAAGTCATACGAGCAGTACGTC. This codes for CASSPSSRDKSYEQYV.

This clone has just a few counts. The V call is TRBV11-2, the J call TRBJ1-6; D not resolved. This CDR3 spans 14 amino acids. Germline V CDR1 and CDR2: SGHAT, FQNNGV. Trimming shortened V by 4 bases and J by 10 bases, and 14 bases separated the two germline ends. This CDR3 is CASSSVGPWSPLHF. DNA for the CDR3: TGTGCCAGCAGCTCTGTCGGTCCCTGGTCACCCCTCCACTTT. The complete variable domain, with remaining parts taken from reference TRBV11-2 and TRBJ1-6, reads EAGVAQSPRYKIIEKRQSVAFWCNPISGHATLYWYQQILGQGPKLLIQFQNNGVVDDSQLPKDRFSAERLKGVDSTLKIQPAKLEDSAVYLCASSSVGPWSPLHFGNGTRLTVT.

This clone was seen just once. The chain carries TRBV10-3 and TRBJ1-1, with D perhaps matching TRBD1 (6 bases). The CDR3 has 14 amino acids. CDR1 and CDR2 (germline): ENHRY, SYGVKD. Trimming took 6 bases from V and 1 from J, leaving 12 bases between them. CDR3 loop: CAIRPRDKNTEAFF. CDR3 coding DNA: TGTGCCATCAGGCCCCGGGACAAGAACACTGAAGCTTTCTTT.

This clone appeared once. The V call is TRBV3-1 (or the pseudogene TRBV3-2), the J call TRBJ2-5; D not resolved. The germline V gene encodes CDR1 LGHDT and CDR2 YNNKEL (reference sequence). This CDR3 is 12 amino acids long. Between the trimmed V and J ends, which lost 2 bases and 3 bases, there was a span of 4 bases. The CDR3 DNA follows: TGTGCCAGCAGCCAACGGGAAGAGACCCAGTACTTC. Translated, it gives CASSQREETQYF.

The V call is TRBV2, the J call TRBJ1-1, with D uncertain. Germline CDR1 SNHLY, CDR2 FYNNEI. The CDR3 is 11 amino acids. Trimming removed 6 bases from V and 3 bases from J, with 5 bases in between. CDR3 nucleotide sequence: TGTGCCAGCAGCCCTTACACTGAAGCTTTCTTT. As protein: CASSPYTEAFF.

The CDR3 region has the DNA TGTGCCAGCAGCCCGACCTCTCTTCCCGGGAGTGGCTACACCTTC. It codes for CASSPTSLPGSGYTF. The chain employs TRBV3-1 (or the pseudogene TRBV3-2) and TRBJ1-2; D not certain. Trimming took off 4 bases at V and 7 bases at J, with 19 bases between the two ends. The CDR3 runs to 15 residues. Germline CDR1 and CDR2: LGHDT and YNNKEL (reference sequence).

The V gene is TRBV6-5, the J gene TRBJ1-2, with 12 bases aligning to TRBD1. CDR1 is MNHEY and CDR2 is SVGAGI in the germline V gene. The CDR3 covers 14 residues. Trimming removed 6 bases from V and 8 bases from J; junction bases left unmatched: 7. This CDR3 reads CASRHRDRGPGYTF. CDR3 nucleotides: TGTGCCAGCAGACACCGGGACAGGGGGCCCGGCTACACCTTC.

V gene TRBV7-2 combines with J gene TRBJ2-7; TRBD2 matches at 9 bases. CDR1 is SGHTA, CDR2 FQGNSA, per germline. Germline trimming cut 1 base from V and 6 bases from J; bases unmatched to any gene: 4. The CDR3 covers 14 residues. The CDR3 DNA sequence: TGTGCCAGCAGCTTAGGCGGGGGGGCCCCCGAGCAGTACGTC. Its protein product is CASSLGGGAPEQYV.